This TCR beta chain is from a study of T cell clonality in common variable immunodeficiency. Profiled with immunoSEQ multiplex PCR; TCRdb holds only in-frame clones, not every one. This sample comprises 40,000 to 45,000 clones, none seen once only. Caucasian heritage predominated among both patients and controls. V lost 0 bases to trimming and J lost 2 bases; unmatched junction nucleotides: 8. The germline V gene encodes CDR1 DFQATT and CDR2 SNEGSKA (reference sequence). The CDR3 has 16 amino acids. This clone was detected ten times or more. The observed sequence ends 3 residues before the CDR3 terminus, with the missing tail filled in from the germline J gene.

Source material: peripheral blood mononuclear cells. The V call is TRBV20-1, the J call TRBJ2-7; 9 bases line up with TRBD2. The receptor was isolated from a person aged 18 to 70 in good health. CDR3 protein: CSARDLSGSVTYEQYF. The part of the CDR3 DNA that was read is TGCAGTGCTAGAGATCTTAGCGGGAGTGTCACCTACGAG.